These 14 T cell receptor beta chains were all obtained from the same sample, sequenced in a study of Ad26.COV2.S vaccination and SARS-CoV-2 variants. Here immunoSEQ multiplex PCR was the method, and the copy in TCRdb shows in-frame clones only, minus some. The sample carries roughly 140,000 clones, 86% recorded once. The sequenced sample was peripheral blood, obtained after recovery from COVID-19. All receptors derive from a human donor who had recovered from COVID-19.

V gene TRBV29-1 combines with J gene TRBJ2-7, with 9 bases matching TRBD1. Germline lookup yields CDR1 SQVTM and CDR2 ANQGSEA. The CDR3 has 13 residues. The V and J ends lost 1 base and 7 bases, in that order; junction bases with no gene match: 5. CDR3 sequence: CSVEGDRGREQYF. CDR3 sequence (DNA): TGCAGCGTTGAAGGCGACAGGGGGAGGGAGCAGTACTTC.

This clone was recorded only once. The chain links TRBV18 to TRBJ2-1, with 8 bases identical to TRBD2. Germline V gives CDR1 KGHSH, CDR2 LQKENI. J gave up 2 bases and V 3 bases, and 12 bases lay outside the gene matches. The CDR3 sequence is 18 residues long. Here the CDR3 reads CASSPAQGSGDPYNEQFF. DNA of the CDR3: TGTGCCAGCTCACCTGCCCAGGGTAGCGGGGACCCCTACAATGAGCAGTTCTTC.

The CDR3 nucleotides read TGTGCCAGCAGCCTTACGCCTACCACAGATACGCAGTATTTT. It specifies CASSLTPTTDTQYF. This chain joins TRBV11-2 and TRBJ2-3; D not certain. CDR3 size: 14 residues. Germline V gene sequence: CDR1 SGHAT, CDR2 FQNNGV. V was trimmed by 5 bases and J by 2 bases, leaving 11 bases between them.

This chain uses TRBV12-2 with TRBJ1-2; the table assigns TRBD1, which was not confirmed against the DNA. TRBV12-2 is shown as a pseudogene. The CDR3 has 16 amino acids. The CDR3 protein is CASRLARRIANYGYTF. CDR3 bases: TGTGCAAGTCGCTTAGCCCGCAGGATAGCTAACTATGGCTACACCTTC.

The chain uses TRBV30 and TRBJ2-1, with 7 positions matching TRBD2. The germline V gene has CDR1 GTSNPN and CDR2 SVGIG (reference sequence). V lost 4 bases and J lost 3; bases outside the gene matches: 12. The CDR3 runs 16 residues. CDR3 in amino acids: CAWNLEGRGDYNEQFF. CDR3 nucleotide sequence: TGTGCCTGGAATCTCGAAGGGAGGGGTGACTACAATGAGCAGTTCTTC.

This chain joins TRBV27 and TRBJ2-2, with 7 bases lining up with TRBD1. CDR3 length: 17 residues. Germline trimming cut 4 bases from V and 0 bases from J; bases unmatched to any gene: 8. Looked up from germline, CDR1 is MNHEY and CDR2 is SMNVEV (reference sequence). DNA for the CDR3: TGTGCCAGCAGTTCACTCGCCGGACAGGCGAACACCGGGGAGCTGTTTTTT. Translated, it gives CASSSLAGQANTGELFF.

The gene calls are TRBV2 and TRBJ2-1; perhaps D is TRBD1 or TRBD2 (6 bases each). Trimming took off 8 bases at V and 10 bases at J, with 12 bases between the two ends. The CDR3 consists of 11 residues. CDR1 is SNHLY and CDR2 is FYNNEI in the germline V gene. In DNA, the CDR3 is TGTGCCAGCCGAATAGGGGGGGAGCAGTTCTTC. Residues: CASRIGGEQFF.

The V call is TRBV15, the J call TRBJ2-3; D call uncertain. The CDR3 spans 16 residues. Germline CDR1 is LNHNV and CDR2 is YYDKDF (reference sequence). Between the trimmed V and J ends, which lost 3 bases and 6 bases, there was a span of 19 bases. DNA for the CDR3: TGTGCCACCAGCAGCAGAGACAATTCCCCATGGGATACGCAGTATTTT. Its protein product is CATSSRDNSPWDTQYF.

V gene TRBV28 combines with J gene TRBJ2-3, with 16 bases matching TRBD2. Unmatched junction bases numbered 7, after V lost 5 bases and J lost 2 bases. The CDR3 is 18 residues long. CDR1 is MDHEN and CDR2 is SYDVKM in the germline V gene. CDR3: CASSAGTSGGAFTDTQYF. The CDR3 region has the DNA TGTGCCAGCAGTGCCGGGACTAGCGGGGGGGCATTCACAGATACGCAGTATTTT. Full variable domain (outside the CDR3, taken from reference TRBV28 and TRBJ2-3): DVKVTQSSRYLVKRTGEKVFLECVQDMDHENMFWYRQDPGLGLRLIYFSYDVKMKEKGDIPEGYSVSREKKERFSLILESASTNQTSMYLCASSAGTSGGAFTDTQYFGPGTRLTVL.

This clone was observed a single time. The rearrangement links TRBV30 to TRBJ1-3; D may be TRBD1 (5 bases). CDR1 is GTSNPN, CDR2 SVGIG, per germline (reference sequence). V was cut by 4 bases and J by 0 bases, with 13 bases left in between. The CDR3 is made up of 15 amino acids. In DNA form, the CDR3 reads TGTGCCTGGATCCCGGGACTGATCTCTGGAAACACCATATATTTT. It encodes CAWIPGLISGNTIYF.

The chain joins TRBV4-3 to TRBJ1-3; no reliable D call. CDR1 LGHNA and CDR2 YSLEER come from the germline V gene. V was pared by 0 bases and J by 0 bases, with 12 bases between. The CDR3 is 17 amino acids. The CDR3 reads CASSQERHLFSGNTIYF. The DNA of the CDR3 is TGCGCCAGCAGCCAAGAACGACACCTCTTCTCTGGAAACACCATATATTTT.

This chain links TRBV5-1 with TRBJ2-5; no clear D. CDR3 length: 12 amino acids. Germline CDR1 SGHRS, CDR2 YFSETQ. The V end was cut by 0 bases, the J end by 1 base, with 1 base between. The CDR3 DNA is TGCGCCAGCAGCTTGGCCCAAGAGACCCAGTACTTC. This codes for CASSLAQETQYF.

The gene calls are TRBV7-9 and TRBJ1-2, with 7 bases that match TRBD1. With 4 bases clipped from V and 5 bases from J, the junction kept 7 bases outside the gene matches. There are 14 residues in the CDR3. Germline V gene data show CDR1 as SEHNR and CDR2 as FQNEAQ (reference sequence). CDR3 sequence (DNA): TGTGCCAGCAGCTCCTCGGGACAGCGGTATGGCTACACCTTC. The encoded protein is CASSSSGQRYGYTF.

This chain links TRBV6-5 with TRBJ2-3; the D is unclear. The V end was cut by 8 bases, the J end by 2 bases, with 14 bases between. Germline lookup yields CDR1 MNHEY and CDR2 SVGAGI. The CDR3 sequence is 14 residues long. CDR3 in amino acids: CASSGSWDTDTQYF. The CDR3 DNA reads as TGTGCCAGCTCCGGCTCTTGGGACACAGATACGCAGTATTTT.